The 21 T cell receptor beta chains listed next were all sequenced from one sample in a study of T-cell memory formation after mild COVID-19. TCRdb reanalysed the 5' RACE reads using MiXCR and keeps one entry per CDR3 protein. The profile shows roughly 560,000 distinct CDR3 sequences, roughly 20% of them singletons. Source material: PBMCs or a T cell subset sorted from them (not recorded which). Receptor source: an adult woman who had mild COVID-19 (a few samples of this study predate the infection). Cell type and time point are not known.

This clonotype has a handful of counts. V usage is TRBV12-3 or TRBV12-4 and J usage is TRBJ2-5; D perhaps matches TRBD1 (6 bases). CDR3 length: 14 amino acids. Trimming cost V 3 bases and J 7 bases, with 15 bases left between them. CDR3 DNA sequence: TGTGCCAGCAGTTTCGGCAGCCAGGGGATGACCCAGTACTTC. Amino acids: CASSFGSQGMTQYF.

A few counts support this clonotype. CDR3 residues: CASSPGLAGGPDTQYF. The DNA of the CDR3 is TGTGCCAGCAGCCCCGGACTAGCGGGAGGGCCAGATACGCAGTATTTT. The chain carries TRBV7-8 and TRBJ2-3; 15 bases line up with TRBD2. V dropped 5 bases and J dropped 4; count of bases not matched to a gene: 4. Germline CDR1 reads SGHVS; CDR2 reads FQNEAQ. There are 16 residues in the CDR3.

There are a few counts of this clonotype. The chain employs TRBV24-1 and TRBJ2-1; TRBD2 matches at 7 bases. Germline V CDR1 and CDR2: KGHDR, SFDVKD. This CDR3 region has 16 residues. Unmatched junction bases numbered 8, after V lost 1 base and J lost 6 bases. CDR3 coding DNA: TGTGCCACCAGTGATTTTCGGCTAGCGGAGCCCAATGAGCAGTTCTTC. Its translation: CATSDFRLAEPNEQFF.

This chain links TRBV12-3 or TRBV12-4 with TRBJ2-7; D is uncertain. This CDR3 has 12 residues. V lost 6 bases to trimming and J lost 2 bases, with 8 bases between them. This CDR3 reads CASSGPAYEQYF. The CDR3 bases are TGTGCCAGCAGCGGGCCTGCCTACGAGCAGTACTTC.

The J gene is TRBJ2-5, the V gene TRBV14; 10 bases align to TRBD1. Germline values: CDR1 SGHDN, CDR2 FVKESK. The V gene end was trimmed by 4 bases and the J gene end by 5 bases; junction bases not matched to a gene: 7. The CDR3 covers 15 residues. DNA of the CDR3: TGTGCCAGCAGCCGAAGACAGGGGGCAGGGGAGACCCAGTACTTC. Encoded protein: CASSRRQGAGETQYF.

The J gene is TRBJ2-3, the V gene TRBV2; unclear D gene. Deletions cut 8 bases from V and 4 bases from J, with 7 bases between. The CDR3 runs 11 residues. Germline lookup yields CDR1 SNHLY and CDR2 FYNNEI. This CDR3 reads CASRWADTQYF. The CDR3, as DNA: TGTGCCAGCCGATGGGCAGATACGCAGTATTTT.

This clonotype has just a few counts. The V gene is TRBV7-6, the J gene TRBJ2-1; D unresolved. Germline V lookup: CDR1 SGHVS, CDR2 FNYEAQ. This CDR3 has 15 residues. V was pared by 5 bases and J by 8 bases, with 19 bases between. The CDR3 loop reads CASSTPLYRRDEQFF. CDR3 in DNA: TGTGCCAGCAGCACACCCTTGTACCGTAGGGATGAGCAGTTCTTC.

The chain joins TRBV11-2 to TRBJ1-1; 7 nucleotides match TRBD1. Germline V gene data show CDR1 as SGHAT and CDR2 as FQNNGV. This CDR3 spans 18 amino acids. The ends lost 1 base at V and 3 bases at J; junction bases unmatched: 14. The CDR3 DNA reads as TGTGCCAGCAGCTTAGGCCTAGACCACACAACAGGGGACACTGAAGCTTTCTTT. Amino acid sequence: CASSLGLDHTTGDTEAFF.

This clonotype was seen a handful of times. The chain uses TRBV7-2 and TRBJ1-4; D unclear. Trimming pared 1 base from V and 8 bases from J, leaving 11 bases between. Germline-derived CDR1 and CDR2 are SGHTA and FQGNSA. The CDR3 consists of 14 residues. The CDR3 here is CASSLDTYEEKLFF. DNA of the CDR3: TGTGCCAGCAGCTTAGATACCTACGAGGAAAAACTGTTTTTT.

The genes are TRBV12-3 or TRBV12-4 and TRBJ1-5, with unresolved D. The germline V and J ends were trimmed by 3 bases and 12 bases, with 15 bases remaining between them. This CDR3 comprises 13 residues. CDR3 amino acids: CASSLNTASRQHF. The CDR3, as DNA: TGTGCCAGCAGTTTGAACACGGCCAGTCGCCAGCATTTT.

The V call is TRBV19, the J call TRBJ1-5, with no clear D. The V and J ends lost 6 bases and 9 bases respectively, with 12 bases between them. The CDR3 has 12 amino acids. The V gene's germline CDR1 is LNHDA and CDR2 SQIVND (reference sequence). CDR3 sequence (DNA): TGTGCCAGTAGGGACCTTATGGGGCCCCAGCATTTT. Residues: CASRDLMGPQHF.

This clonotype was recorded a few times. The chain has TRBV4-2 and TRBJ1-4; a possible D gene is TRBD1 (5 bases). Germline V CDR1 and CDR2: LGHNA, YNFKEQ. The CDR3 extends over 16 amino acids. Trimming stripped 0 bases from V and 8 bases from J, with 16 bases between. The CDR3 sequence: CASSQDLRGSSEKLFF. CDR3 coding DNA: TGTGCCAGCAGCCAAGATTTGAGGGGTTCCTCCGAAAAACTGTTTTTT.

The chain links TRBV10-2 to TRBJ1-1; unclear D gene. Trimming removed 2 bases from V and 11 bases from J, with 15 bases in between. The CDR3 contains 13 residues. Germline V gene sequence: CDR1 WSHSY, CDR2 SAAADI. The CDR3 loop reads CASSEQAGSRAFF. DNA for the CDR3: TGCGCCAGCAGTGAGCAGGCGGGGTCTCGGGCTTTCTTT.

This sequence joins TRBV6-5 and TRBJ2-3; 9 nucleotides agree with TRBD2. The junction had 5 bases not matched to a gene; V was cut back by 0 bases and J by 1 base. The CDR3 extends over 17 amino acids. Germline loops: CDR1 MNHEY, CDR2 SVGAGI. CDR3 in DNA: TGTGCCAGCAGTTACTCCCAGCGGGAGGTGGGCACAGATACGCAGTATTTT. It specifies CASSYSQREVGTDTQYF.

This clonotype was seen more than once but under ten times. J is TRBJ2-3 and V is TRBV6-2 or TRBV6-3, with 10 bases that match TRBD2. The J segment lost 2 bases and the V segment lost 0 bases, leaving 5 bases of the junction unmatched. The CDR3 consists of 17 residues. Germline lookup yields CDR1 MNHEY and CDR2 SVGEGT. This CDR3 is CASSYSSGRAITDTQYF. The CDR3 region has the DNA TGTGCCAGCAGTTACTCAAGCGGGAGGGCTATCACAGATACGCAGTATTTT.

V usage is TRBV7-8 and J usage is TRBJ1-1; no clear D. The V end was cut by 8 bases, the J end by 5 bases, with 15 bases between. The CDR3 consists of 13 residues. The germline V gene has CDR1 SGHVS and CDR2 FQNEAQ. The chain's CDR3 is CASHPRTGTEAFF. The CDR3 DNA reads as TGTGCCAGCCATCCAAGGACGGGGACTGAAGCTTTCTTT.

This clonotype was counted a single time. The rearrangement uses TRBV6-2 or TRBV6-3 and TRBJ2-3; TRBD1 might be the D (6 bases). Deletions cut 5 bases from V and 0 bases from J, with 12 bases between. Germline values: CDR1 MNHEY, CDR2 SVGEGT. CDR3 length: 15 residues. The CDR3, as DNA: TGTGCCAGCAGTGTCGGACAGACAAGCACAGATACGCAGTATTTT. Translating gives CASSVGQTSTDTQYF.

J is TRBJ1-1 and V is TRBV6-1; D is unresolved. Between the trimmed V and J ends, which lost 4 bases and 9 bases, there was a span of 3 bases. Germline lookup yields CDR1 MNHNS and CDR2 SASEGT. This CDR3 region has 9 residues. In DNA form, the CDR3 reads TGTGCCAGCAGTGGCAAAGCTTTCTTT. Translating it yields CASSGKAFF.

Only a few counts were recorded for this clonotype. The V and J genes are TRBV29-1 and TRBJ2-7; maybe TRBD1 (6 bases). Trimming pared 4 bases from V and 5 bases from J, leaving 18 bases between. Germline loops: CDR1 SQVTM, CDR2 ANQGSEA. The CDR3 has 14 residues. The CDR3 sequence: CSVGRRGEGDEQYF. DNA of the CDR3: TGCAGCGTTGGTCGCAGGGGCGAGGGGGACGAGCAGTACTTC.

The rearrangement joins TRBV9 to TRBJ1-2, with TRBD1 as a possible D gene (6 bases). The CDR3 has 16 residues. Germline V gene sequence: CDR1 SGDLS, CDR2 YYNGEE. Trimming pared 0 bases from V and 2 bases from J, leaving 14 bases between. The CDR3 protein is CASSVDWAGDNYGYTF. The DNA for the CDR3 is TGTGCCAGCAGCGTAGATTGGGCAGGGGACAACTATGGCTACACCTTC.

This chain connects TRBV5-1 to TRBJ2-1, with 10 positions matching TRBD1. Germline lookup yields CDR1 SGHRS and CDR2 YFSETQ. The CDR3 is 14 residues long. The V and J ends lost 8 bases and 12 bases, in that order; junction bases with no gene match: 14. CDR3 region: CASRRDRGPSVQFF. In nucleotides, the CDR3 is TGCGCCAGTAGACGGGACAGGGGCCCTAGTGTGCAGTTCTTC.